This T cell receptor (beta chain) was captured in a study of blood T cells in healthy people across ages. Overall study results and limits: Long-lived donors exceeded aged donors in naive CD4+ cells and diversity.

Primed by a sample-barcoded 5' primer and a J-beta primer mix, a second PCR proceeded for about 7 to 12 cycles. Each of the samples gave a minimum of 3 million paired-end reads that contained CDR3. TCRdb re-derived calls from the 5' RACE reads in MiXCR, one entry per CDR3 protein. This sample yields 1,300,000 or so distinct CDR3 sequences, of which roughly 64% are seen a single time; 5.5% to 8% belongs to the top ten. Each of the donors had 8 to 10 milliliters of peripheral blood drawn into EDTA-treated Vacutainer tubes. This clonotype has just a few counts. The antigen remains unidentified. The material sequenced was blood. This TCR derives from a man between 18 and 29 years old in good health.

This CDR3 reads CASNQVGGRSYNEQFF. CDR3 coding DNA: TGTGCCAGCAACCAAGTCGGGGGCAGGTCCTACAATGAGCAGTTCTTC. The gene calls are TRBV12-3 or TRBV12-4 and TRBJ2-1; D is tentatively TRBD1 or TRBD2 (6 bases each). V was cut by 7 bases and J by 1 base, with 17 bases left in between. This CDR3 has 16 residues.